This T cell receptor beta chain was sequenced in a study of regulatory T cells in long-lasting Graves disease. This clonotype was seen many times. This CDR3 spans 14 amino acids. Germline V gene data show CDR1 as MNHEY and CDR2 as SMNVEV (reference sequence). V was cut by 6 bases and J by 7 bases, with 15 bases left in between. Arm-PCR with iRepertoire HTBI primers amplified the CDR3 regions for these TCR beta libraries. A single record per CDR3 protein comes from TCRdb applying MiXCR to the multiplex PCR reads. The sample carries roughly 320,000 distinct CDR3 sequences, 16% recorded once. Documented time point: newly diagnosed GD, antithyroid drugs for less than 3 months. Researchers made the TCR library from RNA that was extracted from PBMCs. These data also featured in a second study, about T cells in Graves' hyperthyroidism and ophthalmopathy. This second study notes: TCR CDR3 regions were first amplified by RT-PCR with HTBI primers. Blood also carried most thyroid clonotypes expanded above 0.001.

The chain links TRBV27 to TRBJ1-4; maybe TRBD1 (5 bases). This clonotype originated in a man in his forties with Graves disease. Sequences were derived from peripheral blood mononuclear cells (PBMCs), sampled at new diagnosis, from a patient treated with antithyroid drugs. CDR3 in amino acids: CASSLRDGFEKLFF. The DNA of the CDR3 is TGTGCCAGCAGCCTCCGGGACGGCTTTGAAAAACTGTTTTTT.